One sample yielded the 24 T cell receptor beta chains listed below, sequenced in a study of CD8+CD57+ T cells in acquired aplastic anemia. For sequencing, patients were chosen who had shown expansion of CD8+CD57+ cells by flow cytometry. Genomic DNA acted as the template from which TCR beta VDJ combination and CDR3 sequence profiling were carried out. Each CDR3 protein is one row after TCRdb ran MiXCR on the reads. The top ten clones hold roughly two fifths of a sample with 270,000 or so distinct CDR3 sequences, approximately 79% of them seen once. Sequences were obtained from sorted CD4+, CD8+, or CD8+CD57+ T cells (not recorded which) from PBMCs. The receptors were gathered from a human donor with aplastic anemia.

This chain uses TRBV7-9 with TRBJ2-7; possible D gene TRBD1, 5 bases. The CDR3 extends over 15 amino acids. V lost 5 bases and J lost 4, with 18 bases in between. Germline lookup yields CDR1 SEHNR and CDR2 FQNEAQ (reference sequence). The CDR3: CASSGQGPLGYEQYF. The DNA of the CDR3 is TGTGCCAGCAGCGGGCAGGGCCCCCTAGGTTACGAGCAGTACTTC.

Comments on this clonotype: It is likely a read error, because the conserved phenylalanine at the end of the CDR3 is missing. Because the CDR3's place on the DNA is in doubt, the DNA is left out and the CDR3 is given as listed by TCRdb. The chain joins TRBV9 to TRBJ2-3. Germline CDR1 SGDLS, CDR2 YYNGEE. The CDR3 totals 14 residues, both ends included. The CDR3: CASSLGSDTQSLYL.

The chain joins TRBV7-9 to TRBJ2-3, with D perhaps matching TRBD2 (5 bases). V lost 0 bases to trimming and J lost 15 bases, with 22 bases between them. This CDR3 comprises 15 residues. The germline gives CDR1 SEHNR, CDR2 FQNEAQ (reference sequence). CDR3 amino acids: CASSLAGSNGDTLYF. In DNA form, the CDR3 reads TGTGCCAGCAGCTTAGCGGGGAGCAACGGGGATACCCTCTATTTT.

Points on this clonotype: This CDR3 is missing its conserved last phenylalanine or tryptophan, likely due to a read error. It is unclear where the CDR3 begins or ends on the DNA, so no DNA is shown, and the CDR3 is as TCRdb lists it. The rearrangement joins TRBV9 to TRBJ1-2. In germline, CDR1 is SGDLS, CDR2 YYNGEE. A total of 13 residues make up the CDR3, ends included. CDR3 amino acids: CASSASSRGDSFV.

The chain recombines TRBV7-6 with TRBJ2-3, with a tentative D call TRBD2 (5 bases). The tail of the sequence fits TRBJ2-1 better, so the J call may be wrong. The germline V gene encodes CDR1 SGHVS and CDR2 FNYEAQ. This CDR3 contains 13 residues. CDR3: CASGIAGGDEQFF. DNA for the CDR3: TGTGCCAGCGGCATCGCGGGTGGGGATGAGCAGTTCTTC.

V and J are TRBV7-2 and TRBJ1-6; TRBD1 aligns across 10 bases. Germline V lookup: CDR1 SGHTA, CDR2 FQGNSA. V lost 3 bases to trimming and J lost 8 bases; unmatched junction nucleotides: 4. The CDR3 is 15 residues long. CDR3 sequence: CASSFSTGGYSPLHF. The CDR3 DNA is TGTGCCAGCAGCTTCTCGACAGGGGGCTATTCACCCCTCCACTTT.

This clonotype was found a few times. At one boundary the junction diverges from the germline segment, which might be a read error. The gene calls are TRBV9 and TRBJ2-1, with D perhaps being TRBD1 or TRBD2 (5 bases each). From germline, CDR1 is SGDLS and CDR2 YYNGEE. The CDR3 extends over 15 amino acids. The DNA of the CDR3 is TGTGCCAGCAGTGTAGGGACCGCCCGAAATCAGGCGCAGTTCTTC. It specifies CASSVGTARNQAQFF.

This chain joins TRBV11-2 and TRBJ2-7; TRBD1 aligns across 8 bases. The V segment lost 6 bases and the J segment 0 bases; nucleotides outside the gene matches: 7. Germline CDR1 reads SGHAT; CDR2 reads FQNNGV. CDR3 length: 15 amino acids. The CDR3 protein is CASRPQQGGSYEQYF. DNA of the CDR3: TGTGCCAGCAGGCCCCAACAGGGGGGCTCCTACGAGCAGTACTTC.

The chain employs TRBV7-3 and TRBJ2-7, with D unresolved. Germline lookup yields CDR1 SGHTA and CDR2 FQGTGA. Trimming removed 5 bases at V and 9 bases at J, with 2 bases between. The CDR3 length is 8 residues. The CDR3 is CASSGQYV. In DNA form, the CDR3 reads TGTGCCAGCAGCGGGCAGTACGTC.

About this clonotype: As the CDR3 is not closed by the conserved phenylalanine or tryptophan, this likely results from a read error. The DNA is left out, because the CDR3 cannot be placed on it with certainty; the CDR3 is given as TCRdb lists it. The chain uses TRBV7-2 and TRBJ2-2; the DNA was not used to check the table's D call, TRBD1. From germline, CDR1 is SGHTA and CDR2 FQGNSA. The CDR3 sequence runs 12 residues, both termini included. The CDR3 region is CASSLVGGPVIQ.

V and J are TRBV7-9 and TRBJ2-3; TRBD2 is a possible D gene (7 bases). Germline V gene lookup returns CDR1 SEHNR and CDR2 FQNEAQ (reference sequence). CDR3 length: 15 amino acids. V was clipped by 3 bases and J by 15 bases, with 25 bases between them. This CDR3 is CASSLDSGTPTTRYF. CDR3 coding DNA: TGTGCCAGCAGCTTGGACAGCGGGACCCCTACTACGCGTTATTTT.

The chain employs TRBV7-2 and TRBJ2-7, with unresolved D. Germline V CDR1 and CDR2: SGHTA, FQGNSA. There are 18 residues in the CDR3. Trimming pared 3 bases from V and 0 bases from J, leaving 21 bases between. The CDR3 is CASSFPRDDTAISYEQYV. CDR3 DNA sequence: TGTGCCAGCAGCTTTCCTCGAGACGACACAGCCATCTCCTACGAGCAGTACGTC.

Only one count was recorded for this clonotype. The chain recombines TRBV19 with TRBJ2-3; perhaps D is TRBD1 or TRBD2 (5 bases each). The CDR3 is made up of 18 amino acids. The V and J ends lost 1 base and 0 bases respectively, with 17 bases between them. CDR1 is LNHDA, CDR2 SQIVND, per germline (reference sequence). The CDR3 region is CASSIVGVITSSTDTQYF. The CDR3 DNA sequence: TGTGCCAGTAGTATAGTGGGGGTAATCACCTCTAGCACAGATACGCAGTATTTT.

The count of this clonotype is one. At one end the junction does not follow the germline gene, possibly because of a read error. V usage is TRBV2 and J usage is TRBJ1-4, with D perhaps matching TRBD1 (5 bases). Germline loops: CDR1 SNHLY, CDR2 FYNNEI. The CDR3 runs 12 residues. The CDR3 reads CASGNGGTETHF. The CDR3 DNA is TGTGCCAGCGGGAACGGGGGTACAGAAACGCATTTT.

The chain links TRBV10-3 to TRBJ1-6; D is undetermined. The CDR3 has 12 amino acids. Trimming removed 11 bases from V and 9 bases from J, with 14 bases in between. Germline V lookup: CDR1 ENHRY, CDR2 SYGVKD. CDR3: CAAGEAGSPLHF. The CDR3 DNA sequence: TGTGCCGCCGGGGAGGCGGGTTCACCCCTCCACTTT.

On this clonotype itself: Because it lacks the conserved phenylalanine or tryptophan at the end, this CDR3 is likely a read error. Because the CDR3's place on the DNA is in doubt, the DNA is left out and the CDR3 is given as listed by TCRdb. The chain carries TRBV7-9 and TRBJ2-5; TRBD1 is the table's D call, not checked against the DNA. Germline CDR1 SEHNR, CDR2 FQNEAQ (reference sequence). Termini included, the CDR3 measures 12 amino acids. CDR3 sequence reads: CASSFDPDGQAL.

J is TRBJ1-2 and V is TRBV11-1; maybe TRBD1 (5 bases). The V gene lost 5 bases and the J gene lost 14 bases, with 21 bases spanning the gap. The CDR3 spans 13 residues. Germline V lookup: CDR1 SGHAT, CDR2 FQDESV (reference sequence). In DNA form, the CDR3 reads TGTGCCAGCAGCGAATTTGTGACAGACGAGCAGACCTTC. It encodes CASSEFVTDEQTF.

About this clonotype itself: One end of the junction does not line up with germline, which may come from a read error. The chain carries TRBV10-2 and TRBJ2-3; D might be TRBD2 (6 bases). Germline V gene data show CDR1 as WSHSY and CDR2 as SAAADI. There are 14 residues in the CDR3. In DNA, the CDR3 is TGTGCCATCAGTGTGGGTAGCGGTGGGGATGAGCAGTTTTTC. This gives the protein CAISVGSGGDEQFF.

As for this clonotype: The missing conserved phenylalanine or tryptophan at the end of this CDR3 makes a read error likely. V and J are TRBV7-8 and TRBJ2-3; the D is unclear. Germline values: CDR1 SGHVS, CDR2 FQNEAQ. The CDR3 consists of 12 residues. The CDR3 bases are TGTGCCAGCAGCGTAGGGCCAGACACGCAGTATCTT. Translation: CASSVGPDTQYL.

Points on this clonotype: The CDR3 end shows no conserved phenylalanine or tryptophan, and so a read error is likely. Because the CDR3's place on the DNA is in doubt, the DNA is left out and the CDR3 is given as listed by TCRdb. The chain is built from TRBV7-2 and TRBJ2-3; the table calls TRBD1, which could not be checked here. The CDR3 spans 12 residues, counting both ends. Looked up from germline, CDR1 is SGHTA and CDR2 is FQGNSA. This CDR3 is CASSVGSGSGYI.

On this clonotype: No conserved phenylalanine or tryptophan is present at the end of the CDR3, so a read error is the likely explanation. The limits of the CDR3 on the DNA are not certain, so only TCRdb's listed CDR3 is given. The chain carries TRBV2 and TRBJ1-1; TRBD1, the table's D call, lacks a check against the DNA. The CDR3 comprises 15 residues, both ends counted. Germline CDR1 reads SNHLY; CDR2 reads FYNNEI. The CDR3 reads CASSDAFRKQPQHFG.

For this clonotype: At one boundary the junction diverges from the germline segment, which might be a read error. The chain joins TRBV29-1 to TRBJ2-1, with 7 bases aligning to TRBD2. This CDR3 comprises 15 residues. Germline V lookup: CDR1 SQVTM, CDR2 ANQGSEA. The CDR3, as DNA: TGTGCCAGAAGCTCAGTCCCCGGGGGGAGCGGTGAGCAGTTCTTC. Encoded protein: CARSSVPGGSGEQFF.

In this sample, this clonotype turned up a few times. One junction end does not reproduce the germline sequence, and a read error may be involved. The chain couples TRBV7-2 to TRBJ1-1; D is undetermined. CDR3 length: 15 amino acids. The germline V gene encodes CDR1 SGHTA and CDR2 FQGNSA. CDR3 residues: CASSLARGADTQAFF. DNA for the CDR3: TGTGCCAGCAGCTTAGCTCGGGGAGCCGACACTCAAGCTTTCTTT.

With respect to this clonotype: One end of the junction does not line up with germline, which may come from a read error. V usage is TRBV2 and J usage is TRBJ1-2, with a tentative D call TRBD1 (6 bases). This CDR3 spans 13 amino acids. Germline V gene sequence: CDR1 SNHLY, CDR2 FYNNEI. CDR3 protein: CASGGGGAGAYSF. The CDR3 nucleotides read TGTGCCAGCGGCGGGGGGGGGGCAGGTGCGTACTCCTTC.